This T cell receptor beta chain was sequenced for a study of blood T cell repertoires in COVID-19. In the study overall: Acute and convalescent COVID-19 specimens originated in the United States, Italy and Spain. PBMCs, B-cell-depleted T cells, or T cells provided the cDNA or gDNA that made up the material.

The CDR3 is 12 amino acids. Trimming pared 6 bases from V and 4 bases from J, leaving 10 bases between. Per the authors' pipeline: The authors estimated nucleated cell counts from reference gene primer amplification. The data were produced by immunoSEQ multiplex PCR, yet TCRdb's version contains in-frame clones alone and is incomplete. V and J calls and clone size are those listed in that table; D and trimming were worked out from the DNA. The data contain about 520,000 clones, 80% to 90% of them singletons. This rearrangement joins TRBV12-3 or TRBV12-4 to TRBJ2-7; a weak D match, TRBD1 (6 bases). The origin of this receptor is a human donor in a cohort sampled during active COVID-19. Sequencing was carried out using peripheral blood. CDR3 bases: TGTGCCAGCAGCCTTCAGGGGTACGAGCAGTACTTC. Translation gives CASSLQGYEQYF.